Each of the 9 T cell receptor beta chains below was sequenced from the same sample in a study of blood T cell repertoires in COVID-19. TCRdb's copy holds only in-frame clones and misses some; the assay was immunoSEQ multiplex PCR. The repertoire holds roughly 70,000 clones, roughly three quarters seen once, with about 2.1% in the top ten. Sequenced sample: peripheral blood. The receptor set was obtained from a man aged 70-80 years with COVID-19, enrolled during active disease.

This clone was counted a single time. The chain carries TRBV7-9 and TRBJ2-7; D is perhaps TRBD2 (6 bases). Germline V gene lookup returns CDR1 SEHNR and CDR2 FQNEAQ (reference sequence). This CDR3 has 14 amino acids. The V end was cut by 3 bases, the J end by 5 bases, with 14 bases between. The CDR3: CASSFEGLANEQYF. The CDR3 DNA is TGTGCCAGCAGCTTTGAGGGTCTAGCGAACGAGCAGTACTTC.

CDR3 coding DNA: TGTGCCAGCAGTGAAATTGCAGATTATGGCTACACCTTC. Translating gives CASSEIADYGYTF. This chain connects TRBV2 to TRBJ1-2, with D unresolved. Trimming cost V 2 bases and J 5 bases, with 9 bases left between them. Germline V CDR1 and CDR2: SNHLY, FYNNEI. The CDR3 has 13 amino acids.

The chain couples TRBV2 to TRBJ2-1; 14 bases are shared with TRBD2. This CDR3 spans 15 amino acids. Per germline, CDR1 SNHLY and CDR2 FYNNEI. V was pared by 10 bases and J by 9 bases, with 11 bases of the junction left unmatched. The CDR3 DNA is TGTGCCACCCAGGAACAGGGACTAGCGGGAGTTGAGCAGTTCTTC. Its translation: CATQEQGLAGVEQFF.

The V gene is TRBV4-1, the J gene TRBJ1-5, with a possible D match to TRBD1 (6 bases). The CDR3 consists of 16 residues. Trimming left V 1 base short and J 1 base short, with 11 bases between. CDR1 and CDR2 from the germline V gene are MGHRA and YSYEKL. The CDR3 region has the DNA TGCGCCAGCAGCCAAGGGGCAGGGGAGAGCAATCAGCCCCAGCATTTT. It specifies CASSQGAGESNQPQHF.

The gene calls are TRBV7-2 and TRBJ1-2, with TRBD1 identical over 7 bases. The CDR3 is 13 residues long. The trim removed 5 bases at V and 1 base at J, leaving 1 base unmatched. The V gene's germline CDR1 is SGHTA and CDR2 FQGNSA. This CDR3 is CASSRDSNYGYTF. The CDR3 region has the DNA TGTGCCAGCAGCCGGGACAGTAACTATGGCTACACCTTC.

The rearrangement links TRBV4-3 to TRBJ1-2, with D perhaps TRBD1 (5 bases). Germline assignment: CDR1 LGHNA and CDR2 YSLEER. The CDR3 is 16 residues long. V was cut by 5 bases and J by 2 bases, with 18 bases left in between. CDR3 DNA: TGCGCCAGCAGCTTCAAGGCTGCCCAGGGAAACTATGGCTACACCTTC. Residues: CASSFKAAQGNYGYTF.

The chain employs TRBV10-3 and TRBJ2-2, with unresolved D. V was shortened by 6 bases and J by 4 bases, with 18 bases between the two germline ends. Germline V gene sequence: CDR1 ENHRY, CDR2 SYGVKD. The CDR3 loop spans 16 amino acids. CDR3 DNA sequence: TGTGCCATCAGCCCTGTAGCCCAATTGGGCACCGGGGAGCTGTTTTTT. Translated: CAISPVAQLGTGELFF.

V and J are TRBV5-1 and TRBJ2-7, with D possibly matching TRBD2 (5 bases). The germline gives CDR1 SGHRS, CDR2 YFSETQ. Between the trimmed V and J ends, which lost 4 bases and 3 bases, there was a span of 17 bases. The CDR3 covers 15 residues. In DNA, the CDR3 is TGCGCCAGCAGCGAAGGGAGTAGCCCCTACTACGAGCAGTACTTC. Its protein is CASSEGSSPYYEQYF.

V is TRBV28 and J is TRBJ1-5, with TRBD1 matching 7 bases. V shed 3 bases and J 4 bases; nucleotides not matched to a gene: 12. Germline lookup yields CDR1 MDHEN and CDR2 SYDVKM. The CDR3 is 17 amino acids. Here the CDR3 reads CASSFAARQGMNQPQHF. In nucleotides, the CDR3 is TGTGCCAGCAGTTTCGCGGCTAGACAGGGCATGAATCAGCCCCAGCATTTT.